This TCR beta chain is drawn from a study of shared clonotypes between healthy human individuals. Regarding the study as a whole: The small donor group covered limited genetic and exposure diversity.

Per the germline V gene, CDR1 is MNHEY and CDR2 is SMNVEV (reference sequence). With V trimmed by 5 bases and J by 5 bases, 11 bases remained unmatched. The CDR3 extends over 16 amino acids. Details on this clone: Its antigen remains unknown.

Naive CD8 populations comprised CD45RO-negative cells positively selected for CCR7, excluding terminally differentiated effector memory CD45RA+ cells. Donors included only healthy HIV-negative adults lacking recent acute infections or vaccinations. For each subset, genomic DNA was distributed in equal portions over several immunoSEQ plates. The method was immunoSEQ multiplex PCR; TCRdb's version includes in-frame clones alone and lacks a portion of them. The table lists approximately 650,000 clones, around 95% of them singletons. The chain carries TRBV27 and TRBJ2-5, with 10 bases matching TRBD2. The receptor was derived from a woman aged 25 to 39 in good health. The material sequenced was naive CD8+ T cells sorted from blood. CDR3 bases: TGTGCCAGCAGTCGGACTAGCGGCCCATCACGGGAGACCCAGTACTTC. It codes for CASSRTSGPSRETQYF.